The TCR beta chain described here comes from a study of cytomegalovirus exposure and HLA in healthy donors. This clone appeared a few times. When sampled, the donors appeared nominally healthy, though they likely had unrecorded immune exposures. It was with 60 Vbeta and 13 Jbeta primers that the PCR ran. The repertoire was sequenced with immunoSEQ multiplex PCR; TCRdb's copy has only in-frame clones and lacks some. This sample has 90,000 to 100,000 clones, with around 80% found just once. CDR1 and CDR2 from the germline V gene are MNHEY and SMNVEV (reference sequence). The CDR3 sequence is 14 residues long. Losses at the gene ends were 9 bases for V and 2 bases for J; bases not matched to a gene: 8.

The V call is TRBV27, the J call TRBJ2-5; 8 bases agree with TRBD1. Sequenced sample: PBMCs. This TCR derives from a man aged 35 to 55 in good health and CMV-seronegative. CDR3 coding DNA: TGTGCCAGAGGCAAGACAGGGGTACAAGAGACCCAGTACTTC. Its protein is CARGKTGVQETQYF.